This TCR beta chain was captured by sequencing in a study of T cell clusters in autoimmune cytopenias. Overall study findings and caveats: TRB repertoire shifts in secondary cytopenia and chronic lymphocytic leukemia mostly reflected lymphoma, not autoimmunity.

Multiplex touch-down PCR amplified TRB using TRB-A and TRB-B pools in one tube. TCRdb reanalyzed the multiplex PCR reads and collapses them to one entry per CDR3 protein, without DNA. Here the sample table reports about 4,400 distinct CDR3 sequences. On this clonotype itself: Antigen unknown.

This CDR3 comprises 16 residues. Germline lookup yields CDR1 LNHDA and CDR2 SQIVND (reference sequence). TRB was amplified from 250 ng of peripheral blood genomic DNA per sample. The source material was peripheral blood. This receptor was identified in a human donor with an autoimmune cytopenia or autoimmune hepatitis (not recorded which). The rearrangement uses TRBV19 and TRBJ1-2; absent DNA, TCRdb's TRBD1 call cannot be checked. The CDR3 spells CASFGTGGLKDYGYTF.